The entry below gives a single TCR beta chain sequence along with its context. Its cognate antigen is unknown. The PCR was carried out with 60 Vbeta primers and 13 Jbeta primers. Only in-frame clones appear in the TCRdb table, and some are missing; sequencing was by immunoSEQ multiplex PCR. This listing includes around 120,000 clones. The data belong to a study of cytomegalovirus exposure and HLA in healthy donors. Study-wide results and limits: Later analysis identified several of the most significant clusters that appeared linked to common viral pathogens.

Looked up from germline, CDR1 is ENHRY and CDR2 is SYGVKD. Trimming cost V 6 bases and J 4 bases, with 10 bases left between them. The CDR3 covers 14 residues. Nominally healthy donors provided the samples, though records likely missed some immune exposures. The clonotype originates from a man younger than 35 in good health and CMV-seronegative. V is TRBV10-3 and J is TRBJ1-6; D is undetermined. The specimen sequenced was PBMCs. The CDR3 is CAIRAGGYNSPLHF. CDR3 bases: TGTGCCATCAGAGCTGGCGGATATAATTCACCCCTCCACTTT.